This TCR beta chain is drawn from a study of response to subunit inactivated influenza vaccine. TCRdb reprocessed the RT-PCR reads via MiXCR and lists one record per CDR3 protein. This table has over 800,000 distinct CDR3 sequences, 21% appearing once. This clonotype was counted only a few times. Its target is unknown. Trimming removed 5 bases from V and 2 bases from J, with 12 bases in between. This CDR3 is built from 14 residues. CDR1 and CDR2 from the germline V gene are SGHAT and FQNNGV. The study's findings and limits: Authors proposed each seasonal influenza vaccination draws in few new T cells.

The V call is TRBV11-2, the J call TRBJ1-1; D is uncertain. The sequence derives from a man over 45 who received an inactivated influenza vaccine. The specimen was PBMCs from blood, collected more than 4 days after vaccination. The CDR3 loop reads CASSPLVGNTEAFF. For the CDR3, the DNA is TGTGCCAGCAGCCCGCTAGTGGGTAACACTGAAGCTTTCTTT.